The clone carrying this T cell receptor beta chain was found a few times. Its antigen is unidentified. This entry is derived from a study of T cell repertoires in cytomegalovirus infection. Across the study: The public TCR beta signatures pointed to both CMV infection and matching HLA type. Study conclusions and caveats: Clonotype analysis showed dominance of the ex vivo response by HLA-C-restricted CMV-specific TCR beta clonotypes. Pooled public TCR beta family frequency picked out CMV carriers with the relevant HLA.

Trimming left V 7 bases short and J 5 bases short, with 13 bases between. Per the germline V gene, CDR1 is MNHEY and CDR2 is SVGAGI. The CDR3 has 13 amino acids. MiXCR, run by TCRdb on the reads, gives a single entry per CDR3 protein. Among a few hundred thousand distinct CDR3 sequences listed, around a quarter were seen once. The specimen was PBMCs. This chain uses TRBV6-5 with TRBJ2-3; perhaps TRBD2 as D (6 bases). The TCR originated in a human donor in good health (CMV status not recorded). Some clones in this sample may be carry-over from other donors' samples. CDR3 DNA sequence: TGTGCCAGCAAGGAGGGAGCAGGAGATACGCAGTATTTT. Its protein is CASKEGAGDTQYF.